This T cell receptor beta chain was recorded in a study of cytomegalovirus exposure and HLA in healthy donors. Study-wide context: Researchers found that about 82% of about 400 genotyped donors fell within the Caucasian-associated ancestry cluster.

The germline gives CDR1 SGHTA, CDR2 FQGNSA. There are 15 residues in the CDR3. V was clipped by 5 bases and J by 0 bases, with 13 bases between them. Study results and caveats: In a later analysis, at a false discovery rate of 0.05, over 15,000 TCR beta sequences matched HLA alleles. Fewer N-insertions (relative to the roughly 610-donor mean) were reportedly seen in an Asian-associated ancestry cluster in a later analysis.

Comments on this clone: Its antigen is unknown.

Amplification used 60 Vbeta primers and 13 Jbeta primers. Profiled with immunoSEQ multiplex PCR; TCRdb holds only in-frame clones, not every one. The sample has tens of thousands of clones; around 87% are singletons. This clonotype was sampled from a boy aged 5-17 years in good health and CMV-seronegative. The chain carries TRBV7-2 and TRBJ1-1; TRBD1 might be the D (5 bases). Sample: PBMCs. The chain's CDR3 is CASSPWGVMNTEAFF. The CDR3 coding sequence is TGTGCCAGCAGCCCGTGGGGGGTTATGAACACTGAAGCTTTCTTT.